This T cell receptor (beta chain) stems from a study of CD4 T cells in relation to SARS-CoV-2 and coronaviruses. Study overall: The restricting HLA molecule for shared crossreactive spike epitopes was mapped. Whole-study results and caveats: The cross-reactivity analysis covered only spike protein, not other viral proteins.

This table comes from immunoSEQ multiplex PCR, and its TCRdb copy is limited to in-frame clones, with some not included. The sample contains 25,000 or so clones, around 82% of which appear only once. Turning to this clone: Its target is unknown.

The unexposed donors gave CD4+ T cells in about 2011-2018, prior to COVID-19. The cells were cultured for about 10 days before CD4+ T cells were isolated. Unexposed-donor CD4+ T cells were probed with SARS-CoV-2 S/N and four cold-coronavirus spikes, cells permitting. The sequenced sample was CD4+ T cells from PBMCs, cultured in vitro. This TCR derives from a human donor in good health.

The CDR3 sequence: CASSVSGRVDEQFF. CDR3 in DNA: TGTGCCAGCAGCGTTAGCGGGAGGGTCGATGAGCAGTTCTTC. The chain couples TRBV27 to TRBJ2-1; 11 bases are a match to TRBD2. CDR1 is MNHEY, CDR2 SMNVEV, per germline (reference sequence). The CDR3 length is 14 residues. With V trimmed by 6 bases and J by 8 bases, 6 bases remained unmatched.